The text below deals with one T cell receptor (beta chain). This clonotype appeared a single time. The target of this receptor is not known. Base qualities are not at hand, and no much larger clone is one base apart. Evidence from a single read is weak. RNA was extracted using the RNeasy kit, and about 0.45 to 1 ug of the RNA was reverse transcribed with random hexamers. The immunoSEQ multiplex PCR assay, covering 54 Vbeta and 13 Jbeta segments, was used to amplify TCR beta CDR3 regions. To correct PCR amplification bias, a synthetic template baseline was used for both primer optimization and computational correction. Per the source publication's procedure: Reads were annotated to V, D and J genes according to IMGT and were analyzed with immunoSEQ Analyzer, with only productive sequences retained. To calculate clonality, Shannon entropy was normalized by log2 of the number of productive unique sequences and then subtracted from one. Public and private clones were assessed among the 100 most prevalent clones of each patient and control. Clones were defined as Susac-specific when absent from the healthy and MS cohorts, from about 970 published viral clones and from other ImmuneACCESS disease sequences. TCRdb cleaned the public reads at Q25 with fastp, built clones with MiXCR and kept in-frame beta chains. Identical CDR3 proteins give one entry, which carries the most common genes and DNA. Here the V and J calls rest on TCRdb's processing, not on the authors' analysis. For this sample there are 150,000 to 200,000 distinct CDR3 sequences; more than 85% appear just once. The ten largest clones represent approximately 0.15% of the sample.

The record originates from a study of CD8 T cells in Susac syndrome (dated by TCRdb to between 2019 and 2020). General notes on the study: Among the sequenced Susac syndrome patients, five or six had clinically active disease and fewer than ten were in clinical remission. Clonality of the CD8+ T cell repertoire was compared between more than 9 healthy donors, approximately 14 Susac syndrome patients and about 15 multiple sclerosis patients. Repertoire sequencing was used to test whether CD8+ T cell activation and differentiation in Susac syndrome was antigen driven. At blood withdrawal, Susac syndrome patients were either therapy-naive, taking corticosteroids (in some cases with IVIg as well), or taking IVIg alone.

Peripheral blood CD8+ and CD4+ T cells from healthy donors, Susac syndrome patients and multiple sclerosis patients were profiled using high-throughput TCR beta sequencing. The Susac syndrome patients fulfilled recently defined diagnostic criteria for either definite or probable disease. Bulk CD8+ and CD4+ T cells were purified magnetically by negative isolation, whereas CD8+ TEMRA cells were enriched by FACS. Blood was drawn into EDTA tubes, processed within 24 hours, and PBMCs were isolated by density gradient centrifugation. PBMCs intended for TCR sequencing were cryopreserved in liquid nitrogen and thawed later in a water bath at 37 degrees C. The sorted or isolated CD4+, CD8+ and CD8+ TEMRA cells had a purity of 90% or higher. General conclusions and limits of the study: The number of individuals in the TCR sequencing and HLA analysis was recognized as being relatively small. Clonal expansion was observed in Susac syndrome CD8+ repertoires, with the highest expansion in CD8+ TEMRA cells and greater expansion in clinically active than in remitting patients. Around 16 and five Susac-specific public clones were found in the total CD8+ and CD8+ TEMRA repertoires, respectively.

The sequence was obtained from a human donor with Susac syndrome. The sequenced sample was CD8+ T cells from PBMCs.

The CDR3 reads CSATGWDIQYF. The DNA is as follows: TGCAGTGCCACTGGTTGGGACATTCAGTACTTC. Rearrangement joined TRBV20-1 to TRBJ2-4, with the D gene call left open. The CDR3 sequence holds 11 residues, the cysteine and phenylalanine included. Only the CDR3 DNA stays, 33 bases, in frame from base 1. For CDR1 and CDR2, the germline V gene (reference sequence) lists DFQATT and SNEGSKA. The junction shows trimming of 6 bases on V and 8 bases on J, plus 11 bases between the germline ends.